This passage covers 21 T cell receptor beta chains from one sample sequenced in a study of PD-1 blockade in classical Hodgkin lymphoma. Sequencing was performed with immunoSEQ multiplex PCR; in TCRdb, only in-frame clones are kept and a portion is missing. The profile shows about 85,000 clones, nearly 95% of them singletons. Relapse after autologous stem cell transplantation occurred in every patient, and brentuximab vedotin exposure varied. The sample consisted of peripheral blood mononuclear cells (PBMCs), taken before the second cycle of nivolumab. These receptors all come from a human donor with classical Hodgkin lymphoma.

The gene calls are TRBV11-2 and TRBJ2-3; TRBD2 matches at 10 bases. Germline V gene sequence: CDR1 SGHAT, CDR2 FQNNGV. The CDR3 extends over 16 amino acids. After removal of 1 base from V and 1 base from J, the junction contained 2 bases not matched to a gene. This CDR3 reads CASSLAAGGGTDTQYF. The CDR3 bases are TGTGCCAGCAGCTTAGCAGCGGGGGGGGGCACAGATACGCAGTATTTT.

J is TRBJ2-3 and V is TRBV5-5; D not resolved. The germline V gene has CDR1 SGHKS and CDR2 YYEKEE (reference sequence). Trimming took 2 bases from V and 3 from J, leaving 7 bases between them. The CDR3 sequence is 13 residues long. In nucleotides, the CDR3 is TGTGCCAGCAGCTTCGAGAGTACAGATACGCAGTATTTT. Its translation is CASSFESTDTQYF.

V gene TRBV19 combines with J gene TRBJ2-5; D ambiguous. The V end lost 4 bases, the J end lost 2 bases, and 5 bases lay between the germline ends. Germline CDR1 is LNHDA and CDR2 is SQIVND (reference sequence). The CDR3 is 12 amino acids. CDR3 residues: CASSTQQETQYF. The DNA of the CDR3 is TGTGCCAGTAGTACCCAGCAAGAGACCCAGTACTTC.

The V call is TRBV6-6, the J call TRBJ2-1; 8 nucleotides align to TRBD1. The V and J ends lost 2 bases and 16 bases, in that order; junction bases with no gene match: 7. Germline assignment: CDR1 MNHNY and CDR2 SVGAGI (reference sequence). The CDR3 runs to 12 residues. CDR3 region: CASSYGEDRGFF. CDR3 nucleotides: TGTGCCAGCAGTTACGGGGAAGACAGGGGTTTCTTC.

The chain combines TRBV6-6 with TRBJ1-1; D gene unclear. The germline V and J ends were trimmed by 0 bases and 5 bases, with 10 bases remaining between them. CDR3 length equals 14 residues. Per the germline V gene, CDR1 is MNHNY and CDR2 is SVGAGI (reference sequence). The CDR3 is CASSYSGDPTEAFF. The CDR3 nucleotides read TGTGCCAGCAGTTACTCCGGGGATCCGACTGAAGCTTTCTTT.

The chain is built from TRBV19 and TRBJ2-2, with 8 bases fitting TRBD1. V lost 4 bases, J lost 7 bases, and 2 bases stayed unmatched. Per germline, CDR1 LNHDA and CDR2 SQIVND (reference sequence). The length of the CDR3 is 13 residues. This chain's CDR3 is CASSTQGVGELFF. The CDR3 DNA sequence: TGTGCCAGTAGTACACAGGGGGTCGGGGAGCTGTTTTTT.

V gene TRBV7-2 combines with J gene TRBJ2-1, with 7 bases fitting TRBD2. Germline V CDR1 and CDR2: SGHTA, FQGNSA. The CDR3 has 15 residues. V was clipped by 2 bases and J by 9 bases; unmatched bases: 10. The CDR3 reads CASSLTGLTGGEQFF. The CDR3 nucleotides are TGTGCCAGCAGCTTAACGGGACTAACTGGCGGTGAGCAGTTCTTC.

The gene calls are TRBV28 and TRBJ2-1; the D is unclear. Germline V lookup: CDR1 MDHEN, CDR2 SYDVKM. The CDR3 has 17 amino acids. The ends were cut back, 1 base at V and 0 bases at J, with 13 bases in the middle. This CDR3 is CASSLFVEMGSYNEQFF. CDR3 coding DNA: TGTGCCAGCAGTTTATTCGTAGAAATGGGCTCCTACAATGAGCAGTTCTTC.

V and J are TRBV5-1 and TRBJ2-5, with D unresolved. There are 11 residues in the CDR3. With 4 bases removed from V and 3 bases from J, the gap between germline ends came to 4 bases. Germline CDR1 reads SGHRS; CDR2 reads YFSETQ. Written as DNA, the CDR3 is TGCGCCAGCAGCATCAAAGAGACCCAGTACTTC. It specifies CASSIKETQYF.

The chain couples TRBV7-9 to TRBJ1-5, with 8 positions matching TRBD1. The CDR3 length is 14 residues. Trimming cost V 3 bases and J 5 bases; bases outside gene matches: 3. Germline CDR1 SEHNR, CDR2 FQNEAQ (reference sequence). The chain's CDR3 is CASSFQGADQPQHF. CDR3 in DNA: TGTGCCAGCAGCTTCCAGGGGGCGGATCAGCCCCAGCATTTT. Drawing the rest from reference TRBV7-9 and TRBJ1-5, the complete variable domain is DTGVSQNPRHKITKRGQNVTFRCDPISEHNRLYWYRQTLGQGPEFLTYFQNEAQLEKSRLLSDRFSAERPKGSFSTLEIQRTEQGDSAMYLCASSFQGADQPQHFGDGTRLSIL.

The chain employs TRBV11-3 and TRBJ2-7, with TRBD2 matching over 7 bases. The CDR3 sequence is 15 residues long. Germline values: CDR1 SGHNT, CDR2 YENEEA. V trimming: 5 bases; J trimming: 6 bases; junction bases outside the gene matches: 13. The CDR3 here is CASSPNRAGESEQYF. DNA of the CDR3: TGTGCCAGCAGCCCCAACCGGGCGGGAGAATCCGAGCAGTACTTC.

V usage is TRBV5-1 and J usage is TRBJ2-7; 11 bases fit TRBD2. Germline V gene data show CDR1 as SGHRS and CDR2 as YFSETQ. With V trimmed by 4 bases and J by 2 bases, 17 bases remained unmatched. This CDR3 spans 19 amino acids. As DNA, the CDR3 is TGCGCCAGCAGCATAGGACAGATTGGGCTAGCGGGAGGCGCCTACGAGCAGTACTTC. Its translation is CASSIGQIGLAGGAYEQYF.

This chain joins TRBV28 and TRBJ2-1, with D unresolved. Trimming shortened V by 2 bases and J by 11 bases, and 16 bases separated the two germline ends. The germline V gene encodes CDR1 MDHEN and CDR2 SYDVKM. The CDR3 consists of 14 residues. The DNA for the CDR3 is TGTGCCAGCAGTTTAAGCCTAGATGACCGAAAGCAGTTCTTC. Its protein product is CASSLSLDDRKQFF.

V and J are TRBV10-3 and TRBJ1-4; 8 nucleotides line up with TRBD1. The V gene's germline CDR1 is ENHRY and CDR2 SYGVKD. The CDR3 has 14 amino acids. With 6 bases clipped from V and 6 bases from J, the junction kept 6 bases outside the gene matches. In nucleotides, the CDR3 is TGTGCCATCAGCCTGGACAGGGAAGATGAAAAACTGTTTTTT. Translated: CAISLDREDEKLFF.

The rearrangement joins TRBV6-1 to TRBJ2-7, with 7 positions matching TRBD2. V lost 2 bases, J lost 2 bases, and 9 bases stayed unmatched. Germline V gene data show CDR1 as MNHNS and CDR2 as SASEGT. The CDR3 runs 16 residues. CDR3 loop: CASSETGRAGAYEQYF. DNA for the CDR3: TGTGCCAGCAGTGAAACGGGTAGGGCGGGAGCCTACGAGCAGTACTTC.

This clone was seen just once. The V call is TRBV6-5, the J call TRBJ1-4; maybe TRBD1 (6 bases). Between the trimmed V and J ends, which lost 2 bases and 6 bases, there was a span of 10 bases. This CDR3 comprises 14 residues. CDR1 is MNHEY, CDR2 SVGAGI, per germline. The CDR3 DNA reads TGTGCCAGCAGTTACGGGGGGGGGCATGAAAAACTGTTTTTT. Translating it yields CASSYGGGHEKLFF.

The chain employs TRBV6-5 and TRBJ1-5; the match to TRBD1 covers 12 bases. The CDR3 length is 15 residues. Germline CDR1 is MNHEY and CDR2 is SVGAGI. Trimming took 9 bases from V and 6 from J; bases not matched to a gene: 9. This chain's CDR3 is CARGDGTGGTQPQHF. CDR3 DNA sequence: TGTGCCAGAGGGGACGGGACAGGGGGCACTCAGCCCCAGCATTTT.

The chain links TRBV9 to TRBJ2-7, with D possibly being TRBD1 (5 bases). Germline values: CDR1 SGDLS, CDR2 YYNGEE. V lost 4 bases and J 7 bases, leaving 18 bases between the germline ends. CDR3 size: 14 residues. CDR3: CASSPDPGPQEQYF. CDR3 bases: TGTGCCAGCAGCCCTGATCCAGGGCCCCAGGAGCAGTACTTC. The full variable domain, with the rest looked up from reference TRBV9 and TRBJ2-7, is DSGVTQTPKHLITATGQRVTLRCSPRSGDLSVYWYQQSLDQGLQFLIQYYNGEERAKGNILERFSAQQFPDLHSELNLSSLELGDSALYFCASSPDPGPQEQYFGPGTRLTVT.

This chain uses TRBV5-1 with TRBJ1-3, with D perhaps matching TRBD1 (6 bases). This CDR3 spans 15 amino acids. Trimming took 4 bases from V and 2 from J, leaving 13 bases between them. CDR1 SGHRS and CDR2 YFSETQ come from the germline V gene. This CDR3 reads CASSATGTTGNTIYF. DNA of the CDR3: TGCGCCAGCAGCGCAACCGGGACAACTGGAAACACCATATATTTT. The whole variable domain, remainder taken from reference TRBV5-1 and TRBJ1-3, is KAGVTQTPRYLIKTRGQQVTLSCSPISGHRSVSWYQQTPGQGLQFLFEYFSETQRNKGNFPGRFSGRQFSNSRSEMNVSTLELGDSALYLCASSATGTTGNTIYFGEGSWLTVV.

This chain connects TRBV11-2 to TRBJ1-1; D remains unclear. Trimming pared 2 bases from V and 1 base from J, leaving 11 bases between. Germline-derived CDR1 and CDR2 are SGHAT and FQNNGV. This CDR3 contains 15 residues. CDR3 nucleotides: TGTGCCAGCAGCTTAACCGAGAGGGCGAACACTGAAGCTTTCTTT. It translates to CASSLTERANTEAFF.

This chain uses TRBV28 with TRBJ1-5; tentative D call: TRBD1 (6 bases). The CDR3 sequence is 18 residues long. V shed 2 bases and J shed 3 bases, with 20 bases lying between them. Germline CDR1 MDHEN, CDR2 SYDVKM. As DNA, the CDR3 is TGTGCCAGCAGTTTAGGTTTCCGAACAGGGACCAACAATCAGCCCCAGCATTTT. Translation gives CASSLGFRTGTNNQPQHF. The full variable domain, its missing parts supplied by reference TRBV28 and TRBJ1-5, is DVKVTQSSRYLVKRTGEKVFLECVQDMDHENMFWYRQDPGLGLRLIYFSYDVKMKEKGDIPEGYSVSREKKERFSLILESASTNQTSMYLCASSLGFRTGTNNQPQHFGDGTRLSIL.